This paragraph reports one T cell receptor beta chain. The trim removed 5 bases at V and 5 bases at J, leaving 5 bases unmatched. The CDR3 extends over 14 amino acids. Germline V CDR1 and CDR2: LNHDA, SQIVND (reference sequence). TCRdb keeps only in-frame clones here, not all; method: immunoSEQ multiplex PCR. The sample lists hundreds of thousands of clones; over 75% were seen once. The source of the sample is a study of blood T cell repertoires in COVID-19. Across the study: COVID-19 samples from acute and convalescent phases originated in the United States, Italy and Spain.

The specimen was PBMCs or T cells enriched from blood (not recorded which). This sequence was found in a middle-aged woman with acute COVID-19. The rearrangement uses TRBV19 and TRBJ2-7; TRBD2 matches at 11 bases. The CDR3 sequence: CASSVSGGANEQYF. The CDR3 DNA follows: TGTGCCAGTAGTGTTAGCGGGGGGGCAAACGAGCAGTACTTC.